The clone carrying this T cell receptor (beta chain) was seen just once. Its antigen is not known. The entry originates in a study of early T cells in non-severe SARS-CoV-2 infection. Study-wide points: The matching step, a VDJdb search, favored anti-spike CD8 responses and missed private and CD4 specificities.

Separate cDNA molecules each had unique molecular identifiers attached to them. TCRdb analysed the 5' RACE reads with MiXCR anew, one entry per CDR3 protein. This sample has 50,000 to 65,000 distinct CDR3 sequences, with under 15% found just once. The sequence was collected from an adult who was a healthcare worker with PCR-confirmed SARS-CoV-2 infection or an uninfected control (not recorded which). Sample: whole blood.

The CDR3 DNA reads as TGCAGTGCTCACTTCCCGGGACTGTCGCAGTACTTC. Amino acids: CSAHFPGLSQYF. This chain uses TRBV20-1 with TRBJ2-7; D may be TRBD2 (6 bases). This CDR3 comprises 12 residues. Germline CDR1 and CDR2: DFQATT and SNEGSKA (reference sequence). The germline V and J ends were trimmed by 5 bases and 9 bases, with 17 bases remaining between them.